This T cell receptor beta chain was found in a study of CD8 T cells in Susac syndrome. About the research overall: Clinically active disease was present in six of the sequenced Susac syndrome patients. About 8 of these patients were in remission.

0.5 to 1 ug RNA was reverse transcribed with random hexamers. An immunoSEQ multiplex PCR amplified TCR beta CDR3 over 54 Vbeta and 13 Jbeta. TCRdb called the immunoSEQ multiplex PCR reads again in MiXCR, with one record for every CDR3 protein. The data hold some 150,000 distinct CDR3 sequences, with around 93% observed a single time. V lost 5 bases and J lost 5, with 15 bases in between. Germline V gene data show CDR1 as WSHSY and CDR2 as SAAADI. This CDR3 spans 14 amino acids. Sequencing of TCR beta was performed on blood CD8+ T cells and on blood CD4+ T cells. Negative magnetic isolation gave CD8+ and CD4+ cells; FACS enriched CD8+ TEMRA.

The V gene is TRBV10-2, the J gene TRBJ2-5; D perhaps matches TRBD2 (5 bases). The clonotype was recovered from a human donor with Susac syndrome. Source material: CD4+ T cells from PBMCs. As DNA, the CDR3 is TGCGCCAGCAGTCCCTTCAGCTCGGGGGAGACCCAGTACTTC. This sequence encodes CASSPFSSGETQYF.